This entry features one T cell receptor beta chain sequence. Its antigen remains unidentified. The same CDR3 can be traced to other DNA sequences in this sample. The entry originates in a study of siplizumab effects on memory and regulatory T cells. Study-wide findings and caveats: Controls had about 29% Treg-derived mappable alloreactive CD4+ clones on average, versus about 69% with siplizumab.

The CDR3 totals 14 residues. Germline CDR1 SGHRS, CDR2 YFSETQ. V was trimmed by 4 bases and J by 1 base, leaving 10 bases between them. Sequencing was performed with immunoSEQ multiplex PCR; in TCRdb, only in-frame clones are kept and a portion is missing. This sample has 99,000 or so clones, with around 93% found just once. Source material: CD4+ T cells sorted from blood. The sequence came from a human donor in good health. V and J are TRBV5-1 and TRBJ2-3; D could derive from TRBD1 or TRBD2 (6 bases each). CDR3 region: CASSLGGRTDTQYF. In nucleotides, the CDR3 is TGCGCCAGCAGCCTCGGGGGCCGCACAGATACGCAGTATTTT.